Given below is one T cell receptor beta chain in context. Its target is unknown. It was by 5' RACE with UMI labels that the TRB cDNA libraries were prepared. TCRdb reprocessed the 5' RACE reads and stores each CDR3 protein as one record, lacking DNA. The listing records around 60,000 distinct CDR3 sequences. This CDR3 region has 14 residues. The germline gives CDR1 SGHRS, CDR2 YFSETQ. This specimen belongs to a study of CXCR3-negative and CXCR3-positive naive CD8 T cells. Naive CD8+ T cells had a CD45RO-CCR7+CD27+CD95- phenotype. Regarding the study as a whole: Against CXCR3-negative naive cells, CXCR3-positive naive cells showed more hydrophobic TRB CDR3s. Most assays were run on fresh PBMCs (CXCR3 expression partially decreased after cryopreservation).

This chain connects TRBV5-1 to TRBJ1-2; TCRdb designates TRBD1, a call that cannot be tested without DNA. The clonotype was recovered from a human donor in good health. Some clones in this sample may be carry-over from other donors' samples. The sequencing input was naive CXCR3+ CD8+ T cells from blood. Subset defined: CD45RO-CCR7+CD27+CD95- naive CD8+ T cells expressing CXCR3 (TNR3+). The CDR3 region is CASSQPATGYGYTF.